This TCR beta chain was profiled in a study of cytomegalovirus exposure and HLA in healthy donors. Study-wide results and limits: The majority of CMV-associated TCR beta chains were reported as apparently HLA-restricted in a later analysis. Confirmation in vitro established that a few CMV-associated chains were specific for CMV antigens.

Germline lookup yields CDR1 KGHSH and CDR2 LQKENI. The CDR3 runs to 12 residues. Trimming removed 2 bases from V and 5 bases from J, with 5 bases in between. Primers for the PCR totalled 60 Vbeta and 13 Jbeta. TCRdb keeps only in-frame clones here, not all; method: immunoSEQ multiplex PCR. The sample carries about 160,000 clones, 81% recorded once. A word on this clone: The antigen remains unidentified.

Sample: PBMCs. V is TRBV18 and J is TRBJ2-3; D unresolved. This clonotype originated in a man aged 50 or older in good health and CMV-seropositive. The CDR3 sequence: CASSPNRDTQYF. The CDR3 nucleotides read TGTGCCAGCTCACCAAACAGAGATACGCAGTATTTT.